Listed below are T cell receptor beta chains from one sample, sequenced in a study of cytomegalovirus exposure and HLA in healthy donors. TCRdb's table, derived via immunoSEQ multiplex PCR, lists solely in-frame clones and lacks some. The sample includes over 150,000 clones, roughly 90% of them seen just once. The sequencing sample was made of PBMCs. The receptors here all came from a woman aged 18-29 years in good health and CMV-seropositive. Both conserved end residues are part of each CDR3. Fields, in order: D gene, J gene, V gene, clone size, CDR3 DNA, CDR3 protein. The D gene is left open where the match is weak. Clone size, where shown, is once, few, many, or a class for clones that have expanded.

TRBD1 | TRBJ1-5 | TRBV19 | NA | TGTGCCAGTAGTACCCGGACAGGGTCCCGCCATTTT | CASSTRTGSRHF
TRBD1 | TRBJ2-7 | TRBV5-1 | NA | TGCGCCAGCGGCGGGACAGGGGACTCCTACGAGCAGTACTTC | CASGGTGDSYEQYF
TRBD1 | TRBJ2-5 | TRBV6-5 | NA | TGTGCCAGCAGTTATCTGGGACAGCAAGAGACCCAGTACTTC | CASSYLGQQETQYF
NA | TRBJ1-1 | TRBV10-3 | NA | TGTGCCATCAGTGAGTTGACAGACACTGAAGCTTTCTTT | CAISELTDTEAFF
NA | TRBJ2-7 | TRBV30 | NA | TGTGCCTGGAGCGCCGGGGTCTCCCACGAGCAGTACTTC | CAWSAGVSHEQYF
NA | TRBJ2-3 | TRBV7-9 | NA | TGTGCCAGCAGCTTAGGAGGGCCTTTTAACACAGATACGCAGTATTTT | CASSLGGPFNTDTQYF
TRBD2 | TRBJ2-3 | TRBV19 | few | TGTGCCAGTAGTAGCGGGAGGGGCACAGATACGCAGTATTTT | CASSSGRGTDTQYF
NA | TRBJ1-1 | TRBV11-3 | NA | TGTGCCAGCAGCTCAGCGGGGGGCTATGTGGGAGCTTTCTTT | CASSSAGGYVGAFF
TRBD2 | TRBJ2-1 | TRBV10-3 | NA | TGTGCCATCAGTGAACCGGGAGGGCCCGTTTTGGATGAGCAGTTCTTC | CAISEPGGPVLDEQFF
TRBD1 | TRBJ2-1 | TRBV11-2 | NA | TGTGCCAGCAGCTTGGACAGGGCAGGTGAGCAGTTCTTC | CASSLDRAGEQFF
TRBD2 | TRBJ2-2 | TRBV19 | NA | TGTGCCAGTAGCAATCCGGGACTAGCGAACACCGGGGAGCTGTTTTTT | CASSNPGLANTGELFF
NA | TRBJ1-2 | TRBV19 | few | TGTGCCAGTAGTATTGGGCCAGTCGCTAACTATGGCTACACCTTC | CASSIGPVANYGYTF
NA | TRBJ1-1 | TRBV18 | NA | TGTGCCAGCTCACCCACCAGGACTGAAGCTTTCTTT | CASSPTRTEAFF
TRBD2 | TRBJ2-1 | TRBV27 | NA | TGTGCCAGCAGTTTGATTGCGGGAGGGAGGTATGAGCAGTTCTTC | CASSLIAGGRYEQFF
NA | TRBJ1-5 | TRBV4-1 | NA | TGCGCCAGCAGCCACCCCCCGGGTTCGGGCAATCAGCCCCAGCATTTT | CASSHPPGSGNQPQHF